The text below deals with one TCR beta chain. Its binding antigen is unknown. No base quality values were provided; no much bigger clone lies one nucleotide off. Receptor libraries were prepared by the immunoSEQ multiplex PCR assay. The paper's data handling went like this. A statistical classification framework was developed to diagnose cytomegalovirus status using the catalog of TCR beta chain sequences. TCRdb took over this immuneACCESS table, retaining in-frame rearrangements with V and J assigned. Such tables are incomplete; in checked studies, under half of the missing clones stem from an unresolved V gene, and the remainder is unexplained. V, J and clone size were drawn from that table, and D and trimming were deduced from the DNA. The sample table holds 120,000 or so clones, of which roughly 89% were seen once. Around 1.1% of the sample is taken by the ten largest. The data stem from a study of cytomegalovirus exposure and HLA in healthy donors (dated by TCRdb to about 2017). With regard to the full study: According to a later analysis, the roughly 120 validation repertoires were produced on the same platform as the approximately 610 repertoires of the first cohort. The study aimed to test whether cataloging public T cell receptors could reveal signatures of past pathogen exposure. In addition to the first cohort of around 670 subjects, a separate validation cohort of about 120 different subjects was used. High-throughput TCR immunosequencing, statistical association of individual TCRs with disease status, and machine learning were combined to predict cytomegalovirus infection status. The study at large found these results: A later analysis found that TCRs clustered in the first cohort also tended to co-occur in the 120 validation repertoires, with roughly 95% of cluster scores above 0. Most TCR sequences were seen in very few donors, while some public TCRs were found in many individuals. Three of the identified cytomegalovirus-associated TCR beta chains were confirmed in vitro to be specific for cytomegalovirus antigens. The classifier was reported to diagnose cytomegalovirus status with high specificity and sensitivity in both the original cohort and the validation cohort. The authors suggested that the approach could potentially be extended to other disease states and immunological phenotypes. The validation cohort had no HLA typing available for a later analysis, so co-occurrence within that cohort was assessed over all 130 or so repertoires. The study listed 164 TCR beta chains as associated with cytomegalovirus.

Donors formed part of the validation cohort, which comprised 120 subjects and was distinct from the first cohort of under 850 subjects. This clonotype was obtained from a woman aged 18 to 35 in good health and CMV-seronegative. The specimen was PBMCs.

The nucleotide sequence reads as follows: TGTGCCAGCAGTTTTTATAGAAACACTGAAGCTTTCTTT. Its product reads: CASSFYRNTEAFF. The chain is made from TRBV28 and TRBJ1-1; the D gene assignment is ambiguous. V drops 3 bases and J drops 2 bases, leaving 7 bases in between. Based on the germline V gene, the CDR1 and CDR2 sequences are MDHEN and SYDVKM. The CDR3 holds 13 amino acids from the cysteine to the phenylalanine. This entry keeps only the CDR3 DNA: 39 bases, framed from base 1.